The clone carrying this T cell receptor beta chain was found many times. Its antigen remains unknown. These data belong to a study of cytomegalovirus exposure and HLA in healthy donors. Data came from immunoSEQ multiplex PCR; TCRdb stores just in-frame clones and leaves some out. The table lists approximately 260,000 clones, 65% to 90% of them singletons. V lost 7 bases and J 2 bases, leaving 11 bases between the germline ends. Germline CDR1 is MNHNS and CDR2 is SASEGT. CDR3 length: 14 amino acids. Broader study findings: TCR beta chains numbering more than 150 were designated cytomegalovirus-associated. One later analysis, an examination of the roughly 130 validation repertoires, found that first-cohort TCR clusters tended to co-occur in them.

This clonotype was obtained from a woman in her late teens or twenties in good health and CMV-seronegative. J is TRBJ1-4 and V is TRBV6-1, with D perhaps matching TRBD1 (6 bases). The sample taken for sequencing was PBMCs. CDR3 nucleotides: TGTGCCAGCACCCTGGGGGCGACTAATGAAAAACTGTTTTTT. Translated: CASTLGATNEKLFF.